This T cell receptor beta chain is from a study of shared clonotypes between healthy human individuals. Study context: CD8 memory received one plate per donor, CD8 naive two, CD4 memory three and CD4 naive three. The study, taken as a whole, reports: Among donors, clonotype sharing was expected to be affected by sequencing depth.

Germline V gene sequence: CDR1 SEHNR, CDR2 FQNEAQ (reference sequence). With 7 bases removed from V and 0 bases from J, the gap between germline ends came to 16 bases. This CDR3 contains 16 residues. Terminally differentiated effector memory CD45RA+ cells were excluded from the naive CD8 cells, which were CD45RO-negative and positively selected for CCR7. In the case of this clone: As yet, its antigen is unknown.

Assay: immunoSEQ multiplex PCR; the TCRdb copy retains only in-frame clones and omits some. The sample holds about 2.1 million clones, about 94% seen once. The specimen sequenced was naive CD8+ T cells from PBMCs. The receptor comes from a man between 18 and 29 years old in good health. Some clones in this sample may be carry-over from other donors' samples. The J gene is TRBJ1-3, the V gene TRBV7-9; a weak D match, TRBD1 (6 bases). CDR3 nucleotides: TGTGCCAGCACCTGGACAGAAAATAACTCTGGAAACACCATATATTTT. This sequence encodes CASTWTENNSGNTIYF.